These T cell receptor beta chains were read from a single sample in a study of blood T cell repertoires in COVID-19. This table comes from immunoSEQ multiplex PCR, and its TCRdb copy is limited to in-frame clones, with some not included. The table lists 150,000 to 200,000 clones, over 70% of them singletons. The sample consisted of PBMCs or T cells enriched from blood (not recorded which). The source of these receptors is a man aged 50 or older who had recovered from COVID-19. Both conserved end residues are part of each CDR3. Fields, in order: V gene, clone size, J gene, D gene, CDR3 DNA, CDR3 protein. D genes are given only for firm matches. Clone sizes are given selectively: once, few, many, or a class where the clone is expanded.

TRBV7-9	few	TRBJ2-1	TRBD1	TGTGCCAGCAGCGCTTGGACAGGGCTTAATGAGCAGTTCTTC	CASSAWTGLNEQFF
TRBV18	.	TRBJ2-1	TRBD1	TGTGCCAGCTCACTCGACGGGACAGGGTATGAGCAGTTCTTC	CASSLDGTGYEQFF
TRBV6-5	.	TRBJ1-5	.	TGTGCCAGCAGCGGGGGGAGAAACAGCAATCAGCCCCAGCATTTT	CASSGGRNSNQPQHF
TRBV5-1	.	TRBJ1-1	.	TGCGCCAGCAGCGAATATACAGGGACCACTGAAGCTTTCTTT	CASSEYTGTTEAFF
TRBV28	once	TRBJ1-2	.	TGTGCCAGCAGTTTGACGGGGGGGAATGGCTACACCTTC	CASSLTGGNGYTF
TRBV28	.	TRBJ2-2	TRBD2	TGTGCCAGCAGAGGGACTAGAGGTCCCGGGGAGCTGTTTTTT	CASRGTRGPGELFF
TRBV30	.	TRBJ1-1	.	TGTGCCTGGAGTGTATGGGGGCTGGTGGGGAACACTGAAGCTTTCTTT	CAWSVWGLVGNTEAFF
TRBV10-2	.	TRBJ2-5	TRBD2	TGCGCCAGCAGTGGAAGGGCAGGAAGGGATACTAGCGGACCCCAAGAGACCCAGTACTTC	CASSGRAGRDTSGPQETQYF
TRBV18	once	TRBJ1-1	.	TGTGCCAGCTCACTCGGCGGGGGGACTGAAGCTTTCTTT	CASSLGGGTEAFF
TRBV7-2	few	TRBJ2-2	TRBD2	TGTGCCAGCAGCTTCGTCAGCGGGAGGACCGCCGGGGAGCTGTTTTTT	CASSFVSGRTAGELFF
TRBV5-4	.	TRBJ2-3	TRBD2	TGTGCCAGCAGCTTGGGACTAGCGGGAGTCACAGATACGCAGTATTTT	CASSLGLAGVTDTQYF
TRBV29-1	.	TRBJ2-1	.	TGCAGCGTTGAAGGGGGGGAACGATACAATGAGCAGTTCTTC	CSVEGGERYNEQFF
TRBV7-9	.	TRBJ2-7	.	TGTGCCAGCAGCTCCGGACAGAGCTCCTACGAGCAGTACTTC	CASSSGQSSYEQYF
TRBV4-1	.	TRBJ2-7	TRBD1	TGCGCCAGTTCGGACAGGGGTAAAGTCTACGAGCAGTACTTC	CASSDRGKVYEQYF
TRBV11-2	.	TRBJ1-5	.	TGTGCCAGCAGCCGTATGCGGAATCAGCCCCAGCATTTT	CASSRMRNQPQHF
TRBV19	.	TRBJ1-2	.	TGTGCCAGTAGTACCGAAGCAGGAAACTATGGCTACACCTTC	CASSTEAGNYGYTF
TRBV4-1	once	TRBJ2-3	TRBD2	TGCGCCAGCAGCCAAGAGACGGGGGGTACCACAGATACGCAGTATTTT	CASSQETGGTTDTQYF
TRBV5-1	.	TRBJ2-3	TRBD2	TGCGCCAGCAGCCCGGGGACTAGCGGGGGGGCAGGTACGCAGTATTTT	CASSPGTSGGAGTQYF
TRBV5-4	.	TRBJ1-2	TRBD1	TGTGCCAGCAGCTTGGTGGGACAGCTTTATGGCTACACCTTC	CASSLVGQLYGYTF
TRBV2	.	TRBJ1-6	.	TGTGCCAGCAGTTGGGAGTATTCACCCCTCCACTTT	CASSWEYSPLHF
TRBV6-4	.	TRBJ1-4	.	TGTGCCAGCACCCGGCCTGGGCCTGAAAAACTGTTTTTT	CASTRPGPEKLFF
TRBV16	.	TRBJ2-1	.	TGTGCCAGCAGCCCCCTGGGGGGAGATGAGCAGTTCTTC	CASSPLGGDEQFF
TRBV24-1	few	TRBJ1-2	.	TGTGCCACCGCAGGGAACTATGGCTACACCTTC	CATAGNYGYTF
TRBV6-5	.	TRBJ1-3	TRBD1	TGTGCCAGCACTTCCTCTACAGGGGGCCTAAACACCATATATTTT	CASTSSTGGLNTIYF
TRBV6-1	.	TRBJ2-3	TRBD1	TGTGCCAGCAGTGATGGACAGGGTTGGTCAGATACGCAGTATTTT	CASSDGQGWSDTQYF
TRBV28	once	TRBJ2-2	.	TGTGCCAGCAGCACTAACCGGGACAACCTGAACACCGGGGAGCTGTTTTTT	CASSTNRDNLNTGELFF
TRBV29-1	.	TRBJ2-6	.	TGCAGCGCTGCGGTTAATGGGGCCAACGTCCTGACTTTC	CSAAVNGANVLTF
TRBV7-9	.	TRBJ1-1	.	TGTGCCAGCAGCACAGAGAACACTGAAGCTTTCTTT	CASSTENTEAFF
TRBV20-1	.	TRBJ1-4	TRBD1	TGCAGTGCTAGTGCGGACAGGGGGGCAACTAATGAAAAACTGTTTTTT	CSASADRGATNEKLFF
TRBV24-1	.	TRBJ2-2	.	TGTGCCACCAGTGAGTCGTTCAGGCCGACCGGGGAGCTGTTTTTT	CATSESFRPTGELFF
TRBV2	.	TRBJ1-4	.	TGTGCCATCCGACGGGGGGAGGTAAATGAAAAACTGTTTTTT	CAIRRGEVNEKLFF
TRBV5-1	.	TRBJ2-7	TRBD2	TGCGCCAGCAAACCTAGCGGGAACTACGAGCAGTACTTC	CASKPSGNYEQYF
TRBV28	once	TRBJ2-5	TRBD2	TGTGCCAGCATTAATAGCGGGAGGCCAGAGACCCAGTACTTC	CASINSGRPETQYF
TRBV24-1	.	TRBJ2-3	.	TGTGCCACCAGTTCTCCCGCAGGGATGGATACGCAGTATTTT	CATSSPAGMDTQYF
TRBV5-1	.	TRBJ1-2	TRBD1	TGCGCCAGCAGCGGAGACAGGGCCTATGGCTACACCTTC	CASSGDRAYGYTF
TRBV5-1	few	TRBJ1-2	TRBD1	TGCGCCAGCAGCTTGGACAGGGGGCGGGACGGCTACACCTTC	CASSLDRGRDGYTF
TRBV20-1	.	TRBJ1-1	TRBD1	TGCAGTGCCTCAGGGGGCACTGAAGCTTTCTTT	CSASGGTEAFF
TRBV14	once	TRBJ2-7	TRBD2	TGTGCCAGCAGCCAGGCGGGACTAGTCCACGAGCAGTACTTC	CASSQAGLVHEQYF
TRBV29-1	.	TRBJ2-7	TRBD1	TGCAGCGTTGGGACAGGGTACGAGCAGTACTTC	CSVGTGYEQYF
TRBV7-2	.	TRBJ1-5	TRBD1	TGTGCCAGCAGCACGACAGGGGGCGATCAGCCCCAGCATTTT	CASSTTGGDQPQHF
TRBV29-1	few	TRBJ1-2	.	TGCAGCGTTGAAGAACAACAGGGCGGCGGCTATGGCTACACCTTC	CSVEEQQGGGYGYTF
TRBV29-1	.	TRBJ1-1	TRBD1	TGCAGCGTTGAAGGGGACAGGGCGTCCACTGAAGCTTTCTTT	CSVEGDRASTEAFF
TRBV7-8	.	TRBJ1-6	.	TGTGCCAGCAGCTTATCGCTCTGGGAGAGCTCCTATAATTCACCCCTCCACTTT	CASSLSLWESSYNSPLHF
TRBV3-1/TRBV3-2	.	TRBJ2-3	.	TGTGCCAGCAGCCAGGAGGGGCGACAGCAGTATTTT	CASSQEGRQQYF
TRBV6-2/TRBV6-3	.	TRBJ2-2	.	TGTGCCAGCAGTTACCGTGGGTTCAACTTGGGCGCCGGGGAGCTGTTTTTT	CASSYRGFNLGAGELFF
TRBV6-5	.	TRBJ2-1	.	TGTGCCAGCAGTTATGGACAGAACAATGAGCAGTTCTTC	CASSYGQNNEQFF